These T cell receptor beta chains were read from a single sample in a study of regulatory T cells in long-lasting Graves disease. MiXCR, run by TCRdb on the multiplex PCR reads, gives a single entry per CDR3 protein. The data contain approximately 440,000 distinct CDR3 sequences, 15% to 20% of them seen just once; the ten biggest clones take up approximately 12%. This same sample was also part of a study on T cells in Graves' hyperthyroidism and ophthalmopathy.

Here the sequenced sample was peripheral blood mononuclear cells (PBMCs), taken at new diagnosis, from a patient treated with antithyroid drugs. Receptors originate from a man aged 35-49 years with Graves disease. The CDR3 runs from the conserved cysteine through the conserved F or W. D genes are given only for firm matches. The size entry is marked missing in some rows and otherwise reads once, few, many or a size class.

>TRBV5-4|NA|TRBJ1-2|NA
CASSLGDLNYGYTF
>TRBV28|many|TRBJ1-5|NA
CASSFWGSEQPQHF
>TRBV27|many|TRBJ2-1|NA
CASSPLDLYNEQFF
>TRBV7-9|NA|TRBJ1-6|NA
CASSPDSALHF
>TRBV12-3/TRBV12-4|many|TRBJ2-7|TRBD2
CASSSGGLAGGPGSYEQYF
>TRBV2|many|TRBJ2-3|NA
CASSEAGSTDTQYF
>TRBV2|many|TRBJ2-1|TRBD1
CASSIRDRGANEQFF
>TRBV19|few|TRBJ2-1|NA
CASSSRPRVTDEQFF
>TRBV28|few|TRBJ1-5|NA
CASTSGGAGQPQHF
>TRBV9|many|TRBJ2-5|NA
CASSGYSGETQYF
>TRBV28|many|TRBJ2-1|TRBD2
CARKNTFCGRAFSYNEQFF
>TRBV6-2/TRBV6-3|few|TRBJ2-1|NA
CASSYGQGTTYNEQFF
>TRBV12-3/TRBV12-4|few|TRBJ2-1|TRBD2
CASRSHAGVGNEQFF
>TRBV11-2|many|TRBJ2-1|TRBD2
CASSLRLAGGLEQFF
>TRBV30|few|TRBJ2-1|NA
CACQPESSYNEQFF
>TRBV4-2|few|TRBJ2-7|NA
CASSQRDGTTYEQYF
>TRBV3-1|many|TRBJ1-2|NA
CASSQEQNYGYTF
>TRBV27|many|TRBJ1-1|NA
CASRQGRHSRAFF
>TRBV28|many|TRBJ1-2|NA
CASSLDGVLVYGYTF
>TRBV30|many|TRBJ1-3|NA
CAWTTGTGNTIYF
>TRBV11-2|NA|TRBJ2-2|NA
CASSSRGGVTGELFF
>TRBV7-9|few|TRBJ2-1|NA
CASSLRLGLARNNEQFF
>TRBV27|many|TRBJ1-4|NA
CASSSAGRYYGEKLFF
>TRBV9|many|TRBJ2-1|NA
CASSPRRSELNEQFF
>TRBV20-1|many|TRBJ1-1|NA
CSARVRGRANTEAFF
>TRBV5-1|few|TRBJ2-3|NA
CASSLEGRVEWADTQYF
>TRBV6-1|many|TRBJ2-7|NA
CASSLSGTSPYEQYF
>TRBV29-1|NA|TRBJ2-3|NA
CSVALVSTDTQYF
>TRBV2|many|TRBJ2-1|NA
CASSDTPTREQFF
>TRBV28|NA|TRBJ2-7|TRBD2
CASSSPGGLSYEQYF
>TRBV20-1|many|TRBJ2-7|TRBD2
CSARLLAGEHEQYF
>TRBV20-1|many|TRBJ2-7|TRBD1
CSARDPSGQGRYEQYF
>TRBV7-9|few|TRBJ1-1|TRBD1
CASSPGQYEAFF
>TRBV24-1|few|TRBJ2-7|TRBD2
CATSADETSGSLYEQYF
>TRBV29-1|NA|TRBJ1-2|NA
CSVGTTNYGYTF
>TRBV29-1|few|TRBJ1-2|NA
CSVERGHNYGYTF
>TRBV28|many|TRBJ1-2|NA
CASSLGRTNYGYTF
>TRBV2|many|TRBJ2-2|TRBD1
CASRDRGQSTGELFF
>TRBV2|few|TRBJ1-2|NA
CASRSSYDYTF
>TRBV5-1|many|TRBJ2-7|TRBD2
CASSLDPGGLYEQYF
>TRBV20-1|many|TRBJ2-7|NA
CSARAEHRPYEQYF
>TRBV13|many|TRBJ1-4|NA
CASSSGRTTNEKLFF
>TRBV20-1|many|TRBJ2-1|NA
CSASGGETYNEQFF
>TRBV11-2|many|TRBJ2-3|NA
CASSLRHRTRDTDTQYF
>TRBV2|NA|TRBJ2-7|TRBD1
CASSTDRGPTYEQYF
>TRBV11-2|many|TRBJ2-7|NA
CASSLGETYEQYF
>TRBV15|many|TRBJ2-1|NA
CATSRAGDHEQFF
>TRBV30|many|TRBJ2-2|TRBD1
CAWSLDRLAGELFF
>TRBV20-1|NA|TRBJ2-5|NA
CSANRGLWETQYF
>TRBV28|NA|TRBJ2-7|NA
CASTNGGSDATYEQYF
>TRBV18|many|TRBJ2-3|TRBD1
CASSQGQGRTDTQYF
>TRBV30|NA|TRBJ2-2|NA
CAWSGGFGELFF
>TRBV18|many|TRBJ2-7|TRBD2
CASSPRGTSVFYEQYF
>TRBV20-1|many|TRBJ2-1|NA
CSAGRSYNEQFF
>TRBV20-1|many|TRBJ1-1|TRBD1
CSAEWQGGTEAFF
>TRBV6-1|few|TRBJ2-7|TRBD2
CASIPGRLSYEQYF
>TRBV4-1|few|TRBJ2-5|NA
CASSHGRQGETQYF
>TRBV28|many|TRBJ1-2|NA
CASSKGSYGYTF
>TRBV5-6|many|TRBJ1-1|NA
CASSPAFTGSNTEAFF
>TRBV6-2/TRBV6-3|many|TRBJ1-1|TRBD1
CASRAGQVNTEAFF